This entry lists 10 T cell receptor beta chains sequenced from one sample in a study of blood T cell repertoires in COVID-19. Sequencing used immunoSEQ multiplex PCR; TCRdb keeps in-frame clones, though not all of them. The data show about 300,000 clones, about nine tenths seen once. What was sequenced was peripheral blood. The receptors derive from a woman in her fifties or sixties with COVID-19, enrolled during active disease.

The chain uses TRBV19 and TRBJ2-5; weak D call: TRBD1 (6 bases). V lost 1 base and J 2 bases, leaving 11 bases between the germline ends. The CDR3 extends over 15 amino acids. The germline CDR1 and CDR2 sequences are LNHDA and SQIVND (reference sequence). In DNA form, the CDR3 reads TGTGCCAGTAGTATAGGAGTCGGGACACAAGAGACCCAGTACTTC. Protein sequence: CASSIGVGTQETQYF.

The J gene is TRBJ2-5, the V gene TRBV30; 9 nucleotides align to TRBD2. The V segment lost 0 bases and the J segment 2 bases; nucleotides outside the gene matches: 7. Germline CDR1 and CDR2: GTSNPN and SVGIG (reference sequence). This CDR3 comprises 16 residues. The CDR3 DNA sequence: TGTGCCTGGAGTGTAGGAGCGGGAGGTCGTCAAGAGACCCAGTACTTC. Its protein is CAWSVGAGGRQETQYF.

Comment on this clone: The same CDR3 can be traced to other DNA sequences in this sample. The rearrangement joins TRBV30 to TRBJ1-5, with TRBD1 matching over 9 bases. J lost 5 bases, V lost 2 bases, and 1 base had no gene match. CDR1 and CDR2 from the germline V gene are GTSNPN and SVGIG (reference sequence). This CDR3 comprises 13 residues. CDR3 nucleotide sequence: TGTGCCTGGAGTAGGGACAGGGATCAGCCCCAGCATTTT. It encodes CAWSRDRDQPQHF.

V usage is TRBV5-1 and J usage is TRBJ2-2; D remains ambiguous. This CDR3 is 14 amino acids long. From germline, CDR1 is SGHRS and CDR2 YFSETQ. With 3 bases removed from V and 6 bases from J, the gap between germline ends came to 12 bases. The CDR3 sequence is CASSSGPGSGELFF. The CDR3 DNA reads TGCGCCAGCAGCTCCGGTCCGGGTTCCGGGGAGCTGTTTTTT. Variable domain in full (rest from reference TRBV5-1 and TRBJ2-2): KAGVTQTPRYLIKTRGQQVTLSCSPISGHRSVSWYQQTPGQGLQFLFEYFSETQRNKGNFPGRFSGRQFSNSRSEMNVSTLELGDSALYLCASSSGPGSGELFFGEGSRLTVL.

The chain's CDR3 is CASSPGELGTEAFF. The DNA for the CDR3 is TGCGCCAGCAGCCCAGGGGAACTGGGGACTGAAGCTTTCTTT. This sequence joins TRBV5-1 and TRBJ1-1; maybe TRBD1 (6 bases). Germline lookup yields CDR1 SGHRS and CDR2 YFSETQ. The V gene lost 4 bases and the J gene lost 5 bases, with 15 bases spanning the gap. The CDR3 has 14 residues. The full variable domain, completed using reference TRBV5-1 and TRBJ1-1, is KAGVTQTPRYLIKTRGQQVTLSCSPISGHRSVSWYQQTPGQGLQFLFEYFSETQRNKGNFPGRFSGRQFSNSRSEMNVSTLELGDSALYLCASSPGELGTEAFFGQGTRLTVV.

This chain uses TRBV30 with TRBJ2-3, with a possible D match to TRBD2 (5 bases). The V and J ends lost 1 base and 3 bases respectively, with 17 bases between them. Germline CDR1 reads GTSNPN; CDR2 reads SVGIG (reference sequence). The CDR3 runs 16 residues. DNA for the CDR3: TGTGCCTGGAGTGAGGGAGCGAAGGGCCTAACAGATACGCAGTATTTT. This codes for CAWSEGAKGLTDTQYF.

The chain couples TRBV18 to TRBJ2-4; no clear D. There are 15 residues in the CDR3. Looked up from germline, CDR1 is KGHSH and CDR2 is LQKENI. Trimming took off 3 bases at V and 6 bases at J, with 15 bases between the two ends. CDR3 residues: CASSPPRTRGNIQYF. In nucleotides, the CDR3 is TGTGCCAGCTCACCCCCCCGAACCAGAGGAAACATTCAGTACTTC.

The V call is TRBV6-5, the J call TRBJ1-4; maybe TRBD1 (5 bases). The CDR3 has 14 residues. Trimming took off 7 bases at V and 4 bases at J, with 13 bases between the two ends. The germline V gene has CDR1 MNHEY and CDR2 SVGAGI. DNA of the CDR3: TGTGCCAGCACCGTCGACAGAGATAATGAAAAACTGTTTTTT. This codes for CASTVDRDNEKLFF.

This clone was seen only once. CDR3 in DNA: TGTGCTAGTGGTCGCTACTCAGGGGGCGATCAGCAGTTCTTC. Residues: CASGRYSGGDQQFF. J is TRBJ2-1 and V is TRBV12-5, with TRBD1 matching over 8 bases. The CDR3 runs to 14 residues. V lost 5 bases and J lost 11; bases outside the gene matches: 11. Germline loops: CDR1 LGHNT, CDR2 FRNRAP.

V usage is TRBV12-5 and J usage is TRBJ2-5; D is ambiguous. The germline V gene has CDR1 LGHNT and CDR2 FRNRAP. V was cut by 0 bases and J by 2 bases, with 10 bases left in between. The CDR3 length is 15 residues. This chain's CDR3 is CASGLVQKSQETQYF. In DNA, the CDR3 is TGTGCTAGTGGTTTGGTACAGAAGTCACAAGAGACCCAGTACTTC.